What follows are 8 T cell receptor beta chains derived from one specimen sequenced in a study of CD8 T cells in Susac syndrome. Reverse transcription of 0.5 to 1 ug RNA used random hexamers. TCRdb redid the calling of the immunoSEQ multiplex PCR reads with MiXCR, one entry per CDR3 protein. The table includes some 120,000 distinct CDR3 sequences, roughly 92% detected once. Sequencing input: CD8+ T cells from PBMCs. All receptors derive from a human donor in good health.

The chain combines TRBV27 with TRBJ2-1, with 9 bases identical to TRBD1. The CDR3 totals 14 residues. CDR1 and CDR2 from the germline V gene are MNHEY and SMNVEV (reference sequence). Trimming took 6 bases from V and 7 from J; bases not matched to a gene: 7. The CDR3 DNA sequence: TGTGCCAGCAGGTGGACAGGGGCAGCGAATGAGCAGTTCTTC. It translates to CASRWTGAANEQFF.

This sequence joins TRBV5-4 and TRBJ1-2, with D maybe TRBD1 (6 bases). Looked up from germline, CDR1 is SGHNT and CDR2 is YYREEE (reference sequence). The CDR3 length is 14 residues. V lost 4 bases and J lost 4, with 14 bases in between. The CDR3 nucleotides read TGTGCCAGCAGCGCCCCAGGGGCCCTCTATGGCTACACCTTC. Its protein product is CASSAPGALYGYTF.

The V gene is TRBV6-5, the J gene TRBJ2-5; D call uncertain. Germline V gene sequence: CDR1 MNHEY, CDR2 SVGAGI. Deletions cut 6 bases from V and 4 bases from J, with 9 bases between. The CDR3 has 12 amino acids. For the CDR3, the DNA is TGTGCCAGCAGCCCTGACCCAGAGACCCAGTACTTC. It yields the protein CASSPDPETQYF.

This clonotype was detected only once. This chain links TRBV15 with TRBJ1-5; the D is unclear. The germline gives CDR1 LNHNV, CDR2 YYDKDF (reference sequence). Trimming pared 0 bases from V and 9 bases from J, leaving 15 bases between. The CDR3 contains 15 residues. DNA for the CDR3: TGTGCCACCAGCAGAGATAAACCCGGCCTTCGGCCCCAGCATTTT. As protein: CATSRDKPGLRPQHF.

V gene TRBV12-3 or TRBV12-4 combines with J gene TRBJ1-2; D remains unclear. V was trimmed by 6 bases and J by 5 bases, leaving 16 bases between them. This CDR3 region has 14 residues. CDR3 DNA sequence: TGTGCCAGCAGCCGGGATTCGACCTTATATGGCTACACCTTC. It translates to CASSRDSTLYGYTF.

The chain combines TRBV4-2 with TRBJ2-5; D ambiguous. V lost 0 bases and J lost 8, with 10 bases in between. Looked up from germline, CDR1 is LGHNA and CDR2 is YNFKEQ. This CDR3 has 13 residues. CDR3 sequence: CASSQDRASTQYF. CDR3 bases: TGTGCCAGCAGCCAAGATAGGGCGAGTACCCAGTACTTC.

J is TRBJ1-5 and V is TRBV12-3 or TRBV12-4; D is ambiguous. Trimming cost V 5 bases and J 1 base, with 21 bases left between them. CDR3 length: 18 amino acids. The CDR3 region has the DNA TGTGCCAGCAGTGGCACTCCCGCGGCCACTAGAAGCAATCAGCCCCAGCATTTT. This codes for CASSGTPAATRSNQPQHF.

The chain's CDR3 is CASSPLGQGVAEAFF. The CDR3 DNA reads as TGTGCCAGCTCACCACTGGGACAGGGGGTCGCTGAAGCTTTCTTT. The chain links TRBV18 to TRBJ1-1, with TRBD1 identical over 11 bases. Germline assignment: CDR1 KGHSH and CDR2 LQKENI. Trimming took 1 base from V and 6 from J; bases not matched to a gene: 4. The CDR3 totals 15 residues.